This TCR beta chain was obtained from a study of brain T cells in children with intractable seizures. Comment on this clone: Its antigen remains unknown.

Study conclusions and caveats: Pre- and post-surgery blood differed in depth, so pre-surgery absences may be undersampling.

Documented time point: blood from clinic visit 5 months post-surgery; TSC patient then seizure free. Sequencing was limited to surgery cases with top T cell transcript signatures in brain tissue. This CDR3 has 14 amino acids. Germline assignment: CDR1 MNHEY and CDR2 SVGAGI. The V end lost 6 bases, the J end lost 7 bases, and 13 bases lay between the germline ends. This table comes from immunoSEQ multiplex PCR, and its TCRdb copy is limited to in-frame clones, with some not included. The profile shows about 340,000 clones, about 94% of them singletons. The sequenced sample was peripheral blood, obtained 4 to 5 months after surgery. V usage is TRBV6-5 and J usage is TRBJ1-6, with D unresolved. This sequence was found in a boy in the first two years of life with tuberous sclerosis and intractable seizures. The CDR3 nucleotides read TGTGCCAGCAGCTCAGTCACCCTGAATTCACCCCTCCACTTT. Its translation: CASSSVTLNSPLHF.